These 29 T cell receptor beta chains were all obtained from the same sample, sequenced in a study of T cell repertoires in ileal Crohn's disease. TCRdb's copy holds only in-frame clones and misses some; the assay was immunoSEQ multiplex PCR. Among some 16,000 clones, approximately 80% were seen once, and the ten largest hold under 5%. Sequences were obtained from ileal tissue. The receptor set was obtained from an adult with Crohn's disease.

This clone is a singleton in its sample. The chain links TRBV28 to TRBJ2-7; 11 nucleotides line up with TRBD2. Unmatched junction bases numbered 10, after V lost 6 bases and J lost 6 bases. The CDR3 contains 15 residues. The germline V gene has CDR1 MDHEN and CDR2 SYDVKM. CDR3 sequence reads: CASSRIAGGPVEQYV. CDR3 coding DNA: TGTGCCAGCAGCCGAATAGCGGGAGGGCCGGTCGAGCAGTACGTC.

The J gene is TRBJ2-3, the V gene TRBV27, with a possible D match to TRBD1 (6 bases). The CDR3 sequence is 16 residues long. The V end was cut by 3 bases, the J end by 5 bases, with 18 bases between. Germline-derived CDR1 and CDR2 are MNHEY and SMNVEV (reference sequence). CDR3 in amino acids: CASSFGQGRSQDTQYF. CDR3 coding DNA: TGTGCCAGCAGTTTTGGGCAGGGGCGTTCTCAAGATACGCAGTATTTT.

The CDR3, as DNA: TGTGCCAGCAGTCCCACCCCCACCGGGATTTCCAATGAGCAGTTCTTC. Protein sequence: CASSPTPTGISNEQFF. The J gene is TRBJ2-1, the V gene TRBV27; D is perhaps TRBD2 (5 bases). The V end lost 5 bases, the J end lost 6 bases, and 20 bases lay between the germline ends. The CDR3 extends over 16 amino acids. The germline V gene encodes CDR1 MNHEY and CDR2 SMNVEV (reference sequence).

The chain recombines TRBV6-1 with TRBJ1-5; D is unresolved. V was trimmed by 3 bases and J by 5 bases, leaving 11 bases between them. CDR1 and CDR2 from the germline V gene are MNHNS and SASEGT. This CDR3 contains 14 residues. The CDR3 region is CASSDWTGYQPQHF. The CDR3 coding sequence is TGTGCCAGCAGTGACTGGACTGGCTATCAGCCCCAGCATTTT.

This clone is labeled large. The V and J genes are TRBV1 and TRBJ2-2; the table calls TRBD2, which could not be checked here. TRBV1 is noted as a pseudogene. The CDR3 sequence is 17 residues long. The CDR3 here is CTSSQPSSGTNTGELFF. In DNA form, the CDR3 reads TGCACCAGCAGCCAACCTTCTAGCGGGACTAACACCGGGGAGCTGTTTTTT.

The chain is built from TRBV18 and TRBJ1-2; tentative D call: TRBD1 (6 bases). The V gene's germline CDR1 is KGHSH and CDR2 LQKENI. Trimming left V 3 bases short and J 2 bases short, with 10 bases between. The CDR3 covers 14 residues. The CDR3 sequence: CASSPTGPNYGYTF. The CDR3 coding sequence is TGTGCCAGCTCACCTACAGGGCCAAACTATGGCTACACCTTC.

This clone was detected only a few times. The V and J genes are TRBV7-9 and TRBJ1-4; the D is unclear. The V end lost 0 bases, the J end lost 0 bases, and 5 bases lay between the germline ends. The CDR3 loop spans 15 amino acids. Germline lookup yields CDR1 SEHNR and CDR2 FQNEAQ (reference sequence). For the CDR3, the DNA is TGTGCCAGCAGCTTAGCGCAGACAACTAATGAAAAACTGTTTTTT. Protein: CASSLAQTTNEKLFF.

J is TRBJ1-1 and V is TRBV5-4; 8 nucleotides match TRBD1. J lost 10 bases, V lost 0 bases, and 5 bases had no gene match. Germline V gene data show CDR1 as SGHNT and CDR2 as YYREEE (reference sequence). The CDR3 runs to 13 residues. DNA for the CDR3: TGTGCCAGCAGCTTGGAGACAGGGGATGGAGCTTTCTTT. It translates to CASSLETGDGAFF.

This chain joins TRBV18 and TRBJ2-7; 14 nucleotides match TRBD2. Germline V gene data show CDR1 as KGHSH and CDR2 as LQKENI. J gave up 6 bases and V 6 bases, and 7 bases lay outside the gene matches. The CDR3 is 15 residues long. In DNA form, the CDR3 reads TGTGCCAGCTCCCTGACTAGCGGGAGGGCGTCCGAGCAGTACGTC. Amino acids: CASSLTSGRASEQYV.

This clone was seen just once. The chain carries TRBV10-3 and TRBJ1-4; 7 bases agree with TRBD1. In germline, CDR1 is ENHRY, CDR2 SYGVKD. The CDR3 is 15 amino acids. V lost 4 bases to trimming and J lost 0 bases; unmatched junction nucleotides: 2. CDR3: CAISADRATNEKLFF. The CDR3 region has the DNA TGTGCCATCAGTGCCGACAGGGCAACTAATGAAAAACTGTTTTTT.

This clone appeared a few times. This rearrangement joins TRBV2 to TRBJ1-5; 11 bases agree with TRBD1. V trimming: 3 bases; J trimming: 9 bases; junction bases outside the gene matches: 7. This CDR3 is built from 15 residues. Per germline, CDR1 SNHLY and CDR2 FYNNEI. The CDR3 DNA is TGTGCCAGCAGTGAGGGACAGGGGGTCGTAGCGCCCCAGCATTTT. Residues: CASSEGQGVVAPQHF. Full variable domain (rest looked up from reference TRBV2 and TRBJ1-5): EPEVTQTPSHQVTQMGQEVILRCVPISNHLYFYWYRQILGQKVEFLVSFYNNEISEKSEIFDDQFSVERPDGSNFTLKIRSTKLEDSAMYFCASSEGQGVVAPQHFGDGTRLSIL.

The rearrangement links TRBV25-1 to TRBJ2-7; D unresolved. This CDR3 is built from 13 residues. V was clipped by 11 bases and J by 0 bases, with 14 bases between them. Germline V lookup: CDR1 MGHDK, CDR2 SYGVNS. In DNA form, the CDR3 reads TGTGCCGCGGTGGCGGCGAGCTCCTACGAGCAGTACTTC. As protein: CAAVAASSYEQYF.

The chain carries TRBV5-1 and TRBJ2-4; TRBD1 matches at 9 bases. The trim removed 4 bases at V and 14 bases at J, leaving 19 bases unmatched. This CDR3 is 16 amino acids long. Germline CDR1 reads SGHRS; CDR2 reads YFSETQ. CDR3 sequence (DNA): TGCGCCAGCAGCCCAACAACCCGGTCCGGGACAGGGATAGAGTACTTC. This encodes CASSPTTRSGTGIEYF.

The sample holds one count of this clone. The V and J genes are TRBV6-1 and TRBJ1-5, with a possible D match to TRBD1 (6 bases). V lost 6 bases and J 1 base, leaving 13 bases between the germline ends. From germline, CDR1 is MNHNS and CDR2 SASEGT. This CDR3 has 15 residues. CDR3 region: CASSRTGTSNQPQHF. Written as DNA, the CDR3 is TGTGCCAGCAGCCGAACCGGGACAAGCAATCAGCCCCAGCATTTT.

The gene calls are TRBV18 and TRBJ1-2; D gene uncertain. The CDR3 loop spans 13 amino acids. From germline, CDR1 is KGHSH and CDR2 LQKENI. Trimming stripped 3 bases from V and 8 bases from J, with 13 bases between. This CDR3 reads CASSPPAVRGYTF. The CDR3 nucleotides read TGTGCCAGCTCACCTCCCGCTGTGCGAGGCTACACCTTC.

This chain joins TRBV10-2 and TRBJ2-3; TRBD1 aligns across 8 bases. CDR3 length equals 14 residues. Per germline, CDR1 WSHSY and CDR2 SAAADI. Unmatched junction bases numbered 7, after V lost 8 bases and J lost 3 bases. CDR3 bases: TGCGCCAGCGGCGGACAGGGTAGGACAGATACGCAGTATTTT. Protein product: CASGGQGRTDTQYF.

The CDR3 sequence is CASSLSEGSNQPQHF. CDR3 in DNA: TGTGCCAGCAGTTTATCGGAGGGAAGCAATCAGCCCCAGCATTTT. The gene calls are TRBV27 and TRBJ1-5, with D hard to call. CDR3 length equals 15 residues. Trimming removed 0 bases from V and 1 base from J, with 7 bases in between. Germline lookup yields CDR1 MNHEY and CDR2 SMNVEV (reference sequence).

This clone came up a few times. Other DNA sequences of this sample code for an identical CDR3. The chain links TRBV9 to TRBJ2-3, with D possibly TRBD1 on 6 matching bases. V was pared by 0 bases and J by 1 base, with 9 bases between. The CDR3 runs to 15 residues. CDR1 is SGDLS and CDR2 is YYNGEE in the germline V gene. The CDR3 bases are TGTGCCAGCAGCGTAGGGGCAGGGGGCACAGATACGCAGTATTTT. Its protein product is CASSVGAGGTDTQYF.

The chain links TRBV4-1 to TRBJ2-1; TRBD2 aligns across 7 bases. The CDR3 consists of 15 residues. V shed 0 bases, J shed 11 bases, and the junction held 10 bases outside the gene matches. Germline V gene lookup returns CDR1 MGHRA and CDR2 YSYEKL. In DNA, the CDR3 is TGCGCCAGCAGCCAAGAATCCGGGACTACCCCCCAGCAGTTCTTC. Translated, it gives CASSQESGTTPQQFF.

The chain joins TRBV4-1 to TRBJ1-1, with TRBD1 identical over 7 bases. V was clipped by 5 bases and J by 3 bases; unmatched bases: 6. The CDR3 is 14 amino acids. Germline CDR1 MGHRA, CDR2 YSYEKL. The CDR3 spells CASSDRAIHTEAFF. CDR3 in DNA: TGCGCCAGCAGCGACAGGGCTATACACACTGAAGCTTTCTTT.

This clone was counted between two and nine times. The DNA of the CDR3 is TGTGCCAGCAGTTACCCCGGACAGGGGAACAATGAGCAGTTCTTC. Protein: CASSYPGQGNNEQFF. The J gene is TRBJ2-1, the V gene TRBV6-5; 9 bases are a match to TRBD1. J was trimmed by 5 bases and V by 2 bases; bases with no gene match: 4. Germline CDR1 MNHEY, CDR2 SVGAGI. This CDR3 comprises 15 residues.

The chain links TRBV5-4 to TRBJ1-3, with 7 nucleotides matching TRBD1. CDR3 length: 16 amino acids. The germline CDR1 and CDR2 sequences are SGHNT and YYREEE (reference sequence). Losses at the gene ends were 4 bases for V and 0 bases for J; bases not matched to a gene: 7. CDR3 region: CASSPTDRSSGNTIYF. Here the CDR3 DNA reads TGTGCCAGCAGCCCTACGGACAGGAGCTCTGGAAACACCATATATTTT.

CDR3 protein: CASSPQGGLAGGGEQFF. CDR3 DNA sequence: TGCGCCAGCAGCCCCCAGGGCGGGCTAGCGGGAGGAGGTGAGCAGTTCTTC. The V call is TRBV4-3, the J call TRBJ2-1, with 11 bases matching TRBD2. The V gene end was trimmed by 4 bases and the J gene end by 9 bases; junction bases not matched to a gene: 14. The CDR3 length is 17 residues. CDR1 LGHNA and CDR2 YSLEER come from the germline V gene.

This clone was picked up a small number of times. The chain couples TRBV7-2 to TRBJ1-4; possibly TRBD1 for D (5 bases). The CDR3 runs to 15 residues. The germline V gene encodes CDR1 SGHTA and CDR2 FQGNSA. V was shortened by 3 bases and J by 9 bases, with 17 bases between the two germline ends. The CDR3 DNA is TGTGCCAGCAGCTTTAGGGGCGGTGGGTTGAAAAAACTGTTTTTT. Translation: CASSFRGGGLKKLFF.

This clone was counted once. V is TRBV15 and J is TRBJ2-1, with TRBD1 matching over 9 bases. This CDR3 spans 16 amino acids. Germline CDR1 LNHNV, CDR2 YYDKDF (reference sequence). With V trimmed by 0 bases and J by 6 bases, 6 bases remained unmatched. The CDR3 loop reads CATSRDLETGGNEQFF. The CDR3 DNA reads as TGTGCCACCAGCAGAGATCTTGAGACAGGGGGCAATGAGCAGTTCTTC.

This clone appeared a few times. The chain employs TRBV14 and TRBJ1-2; D possibly corresponds to TRBD1 (6 bases). This CDR3 has 13 residues. CDR1 is SGHDN, CDR2 FVKESK, per germline. V lost 4 bases to trimming and J lost 4 bases, with 10 bases between them. CDR3 residues: CASSPGHLYGYTF. The CDR3 coding sequence is TGTGCCAGCAGCCCGGGACATCTCTATGGCTACACCTTC.

This clone was observed a handful of times. The J gene is TRBJ2-7, the V gene TRBV5-1; maybe TRBD1 (6 bases). With 4 bases removed from V and 0 bases from J, the gap between germline ends came to 11 bases. The CDR3 sequence is 14 residues long. Germline V CDR1 and CDR2: SGHRS, YFSETQ. The CDR3 DNA reads TGCGCCAGCAGCCCCGGACAGACCTCCTACGAGCAGTACTTC. It is translated as CASSPGQTSYEQYF.

This rearrangement joins TRBV6-5 to TRBJ1-4; 11 nucleotides align to TRBD1. The CDR3 loop spans 15 amino acids. Germline CDR1 is MNHEY and CDR2 is SVGAGI. J was trimmed by 7 bases and V by 6 bases; bases with no gene match: 7. This CDR3 is CASRKGTGGTEKLFF. The DNA for the CDR3 is TGTGCCAGCAGGAAGGGGACAGGGGGTACTGAAAAACTGTTTTTT.

J is TRBJ2-3 and V is TRBV2, with D maybe TRBD2 (5 bases). Germline-derived CDR1 and CDR2 are SNHLY and FYNNEI. The CDR3 contains 15 residues. Between the trimmed V and J ends, which lost 1 base and 2 bases, there was a span of 10 bases. The CDR3 loop is CASSEGVASTDTQYF. The CDR3 DNA reads TGTGCCAGCAGTGAAGGGGTAGCGTCCACAGATACGCAGTATTTT.